The rows below give T cell receptor beta chains drawn from one sample of a study of T cells in Graves' hyperthyroidism and ophthalmopathy. TCRdb analysed the multiplex PCR reads with MiXCR anew, one entry per CDR3 protein. The table lists approximately 620,000 distinct CDR3 sequences, 16% of them singletons. Sequencing was done on a sample of blood. The receptors stem from a woman between 40 and 55 years old with Graves' ophthalmopathy. Both conserved end residues are part of each CDR3. A D gene is named only where the DNA matches it firmly. Clone size is not always given. Where it is, it says once, few, many or a class for expanded clones.

j_gene,abundance,v_gene,d_gene,len,CDR3nt,CDR3aa
TRBJ2-1,-,TRBV3-1,-,12,TGTGCCAGCAGCCAAGAAGAGAGAGAGCAGTTCTTC,CASSQEEREQFF
TRBJ1-2,-,TRBV19,-,13,TGTGCCAGTAGTATATCGGATAACTATGGCTGCACCTTC,CASSISDNYGCTF
TRBJ2-7,few,TRBV6-1,TRBD2,14,TGTGCCAGCCACTCCGGGACTAGCACCTACGAGCAGTACTTC,CASHSGTSTYEQYF
TRBJ2-3,many,TRBV5-5,TRBD2,15,TGTGCCAGCAGCACCCCGGGACTAGCAACAGATACGCAGTATTTT,CASSTPGLATDTQYF
TRBJ2-1,-,TRBV5-4,TRBD2,18,TGTGCCAGCAGTTACGCCGGGACTAGCGGGGGGGCCGAGAATGAGCAGTTCTTC,CASSYAGTSGGAENEQFF
TRBJ1-6,few,TRBV25-1,-,15,TGTGCCAGCAGTGAACGGGCAAATGGCAATTCACCCCTCCACTTT,CASSERANGNSPLHF
TRBJ1-1,-,TRBV13,-,14,TGTGCCAGCAGCGCAGGGCTGCCGAACACTGAAGCTTTCTTT,CASSAGLPNTEAFF
TRBJ1-2,few,TRBV12-3/TRBV12-4,-,13,TGTGCCAGCAGTTTAGACAGAATCTATGGCTACACCTTC,CASSLDRIYGYTF
TRBJ2-3,few,TRBV12-3/TRBV12-4,-,12,TGTGCCAGCAGTTTCTTGAGGGATACGCAGTATTTT,CASSFLRDTQYF
TRBJ2-5,few,TRBV7-9,-,14,TGTGCCAGCAGCCCCACGTGGGAGTGGGAGACCCAGTACTTC,CASSPTWEWETQYF
TRBJ1-1,many,TRBV6-1,TRBD1,15,TGTGCCAGCAGTGCCGAGACAGGGGGAGTCACTGAAGCTTTCTTT,CASSAETGGVTEAFF
TRBJ1-1,-,TRBV19,-,13,TGTGCCACCTCTAGGGCAGAGAACACTGAAGCTTTCTTT,CATSRAENTEAFF
TRBJ2-2,many,TRBV3-1,TRBD2,16,TGTGCCAGCAGCCAAGCGGGAGGGACGAACACCGGGGAGCTGTTTTTT,CASSQAGGTNTGELFF
TRBJ2-2,many,TRBV6-1,TRBD1,14,TGTGCCAGCAGGACAGGGGCGGGCACCGGGGAGCTGTTTTTT,CASRTGAGTGELFF
TRBJ2-1,few,TRBV5-1,-,16,TGCGCCAGCAGCTTGACAGGGCTCAGCTCCTACAATGAGCAGTTCTTC,CASSLTGLSSYNEQFF
TRBJ2-1,-,TRBV5-1,-,15,TGCGCCAGCAGCGGGCCTTGGGGCTCCTACAATGAGCAGTTCTTC,CASSGPWGSYNEQFF
TRBJ1-4,-,TRBV20-1,-,12,TGCAGTGCTAGTGATGGGGTCGAAAAACTGTTTTTT,CSASDGVEKLFF
TRBJ2-1,-,TRBV19,-,12,TGTGCCAGTAGTAGACAGGGAGGTGAGCAGTTCTTC,CASSRQGGEQFF
TRBJ1-1,many,TRBV27,-,17,TGTGCCAGCAGTTCCCCATTTGGAGGTGACCCGAACACTGAAGCTTTCTTT,CASSSPFGGDPNTEAFF
TRBJ1-2,-,TRBV11-3,-,15,TGTGCCAGCAGCTTAGGACGGACAGCTAACTATGGCTACACCTTC,CASSLGRTANYGYTF
TRBJ1-2,many,TRBV4-1,TRBD1,13,TGCGCCAGCAGCCAAGCAGGGGGCTATGGCTACACCTTC,CASSQAGGYGYTF
TRBJ2-7,few,TRBV12-3/TRBV12-4,TRBD1,15,TGTGCCAGCGGACATATACAGGGGGCTGCAGACGAGCAGTACTTC,CASGHIQGAADEQYF
TRBJ1-5,many,TRBV28,-,14,TGTGCCAGCAGTTCAAGTCTAGGCAATCAGCCCCAGCATTTT,CASSSSLGNQPQHF
TRBJ2-5,many,TRBV11-2,TRBD1,14,TGTGCCAGCAGCTGGGGCTACAGGGGAGAGACCCAGTACTTC,CASSWGYRGETQYF
TRBJ2-3,-,TRBV5-1,TRBD1,15,TGCGCCACCCGGGAGCAGGGGGCGCGAACAGATACGCAGTATTTT,CATREQGARTDTQYF
TRBJ1-1,many,TRBV7-9,-,13,TGTGCCAGCAGCCTAATGGAGAACACTGAAGCTTTCTTT,CASSLMENTEAFF
TRBJ1-2,many,TRBV6-1,-,16,TGTGCCAGCACCCCAGAGGGGGGGGGATTCAACTATGGCTACACCTTC,CASTPEGGGFNYGYTF
TRBJ2-7,many,TRBV28,-,16,TGTGCCAGCAGAAATCTAGCAAACCTCGGTCGGTACGAGCAGTACTTC,CASRNLANLGRYEQYF
TRBJ2-2,-,TRBV18,-,15,TGTTCCAGCTCACCAGGCAGGGCGAACACCGGGGAGCTGTTTTTT,CSSSPGRANTGELFF